The rows below give T cell receptor beta chains drawn from one sample of a study of identical twins. One entry per CDR3 protein results from TCRdb running MiXCR on the 5' RACE reads. The table lists more than 650,000 distinct CDR3 sequences, 6% to 6.5% of them singletons. The material sequenced was naive T cells sorted from blood. The receptors were sampled from a man aged 18 to 29 in good health. CDR3s include the opening cysteine and the closing phenylalanine or tryptophan. D genes are given only for firm matches. The size of a clone is reported for some rows only, either as once, few or many, or as a class for expanded clones.

v_gene	d_gene	j_gene	abundance	CDR3aa	CDR3nt
TRBV6-5	TRBD2	TRBJ2-1	many	CASSIPAGEQFF	TGTGCCAGCAGCATTCCAGCGGGGGAGCAGTTCTTC
TRBV7-2	NA	TRBJ1-5	many	CASSPGTTSGSNQPQHF	TGTGCCAGCAGCCCCGGGACAACCTCGGGGAGCAATCAGCCCCAGCATTTT
TRBV29-1	TRBD2	TRBJ2-1	few	CSVSSGRVNEQFF	TGCAGCGTTTCTAGTGGGAGGGTCAATGAGCAGTTCTTC
TRBV6-1	NA	TRBJ1-5	NA	CASSEDLGKDQPQHF	TGTGCCAGCAGTGAAGATTTAGGGAAGGATCAGCCCCAGCATTTT
TRBV5-1	NA	TRBJ1-2	many	CASSLDSPNYGYTF	TGCGCCAGCAGCTTGGACAGCCCTAACTATGGCTACACCTTC
TRBV4-3	NA	TRBJ2-1	NA	CASSQRERADNEQFF	TGCGCCAGCAGCCAAAGGGAACGGGCCGACAATGAGCAGTTCTTC
TRBV20-1	NA	TRBJ2-1	many	CSATPFQGGNEQFF	TGCAGTGCCACCCCTTTTCAAGGGGGCAATGAGCAGTTCTTC
TRBV6-2/TRBV6-3	TRBD2	TRBJ2-7	NA	CASSETSGFYEQYF	TGTGCCAGCAGTGAGACTAGCGGATTCTACGAGCAGTACTTC
TRBV6-1	NA	TRBJ2-6	many	CASTSISGANVLTF	TGTGCCAGCACATCGATCTCTGGGGCCAACGTCCTGACTTTC
TRBV3-1	NA	TRBJ1-2	NA	CASSQDGSYGYTF	TGTGCCAGCAGCCAAGACGGATCCTATGGCTACACCTTC
TRBV7-9	NA	TRBJ2-5	NA	CASSPREGASFQETQYF	TGTGCCAGCAGCCCCCGGGAGGGGGCTTCCTTCCAAGAGACCCAGTACTTC
TRBV24-1	NA	TRBJ2-1	many	CATSDLAGQEQFF	TGTGCCACCAGTGATTTAGCAGGTCAGGAGCAGTTCTTC
TRBV6-2/TRBV6-3	NA	TRBJ2-4	NA	CASSYAPLASQLPKNIQYF	TGTGCCAGCAGTTACGCCCCACTAGCCTCTCAACTACCCAAAAACATTCAGTACTTC
TRBV7-2	NA	TRBJ2-1	many	CASSLELARSSYNEQFF	TGTGCCAGCAGCTTAGAGCTAGCGAGGAGCTCCTACAATGAGCAGTTCTTC
TRBV12-3/TRBV12-4	NA	TRBJ2-2	many	CASSSIRSGELFF	TGTGCCAGCAGTTCGATACGATCCGGGGAGCTGTTTTTT
TRBV27	NA	TRBJ2-4	many	CASSALPLENIQYF	TGTGCCAGCAGTGCCCTCCCCCTCGAAAACATTCAGTACTTC
TRBV7-2	NA	TRBJ1-4	few	CASRLTMAGEKLFF	TGTGCCAGCAGACTTACAATGGCCGGGGAAAAACTGTTTTTT
TRBV4-1	NA	TRBJ2-2	NA	CASSQVWAESTGELFF	TGCGCCAGCAGCCAAGTATGGGCGGAGAGCACCGGGGAGCTGTTTTTT
TRBV12-3/TRBV12-4	NA	TRBJ2-1	many	CASSLARGVFYNEQFF	TGTGCCAGCAGTTTGGCGCGCGGGGTTTTCTACAATGAGCAGTTCTTC
TRBV24-1	TRBD1	TRBJ1-1	NA	CATSDPRTGNTEAFF	TGTGCCACCAGTGATCCGAGGACAGGGAACACTGAAGCTTTCTTT
TRBV19	TRBD1	TRBJ2-2	NA	CASSIRRTGPLTGELFF	TGTGCCAGTAGTATAAGGAGGACAGGCCCCCTGACCGGGGAGCTGTTTTTT
TRBV27	NA	TRBJ2-1	NA	CASSSRDSAEQFF	TGTGCCAGCAGTTCCCGGGACTCTGCTGAGCAGTTCTTC
TRBV20-1	TRBD2	TRBJ2-3	many	CSVQGGAGTDTQYF	TGCAGTGTTCAGGGAGGGGCTGGCACAGATACGCAGTATTTT
TRBV5-1	TRBD1	TRBJ2-2	many	CASGGQVNTGELFF	TGCGCCAGCGGAGGACAGGTTAACACCGGGGAGCTGTTTTTT
TRBV9	NA	TRBJ2-2	few	CASSVGAFGTGELFF	TGTGCCAGCAGCGTAGGCGCTTTCGGCACCGGGGAGCTGTTTTTT
TRBV18	TRBD2	TRBJ2-2	few	CASSPPSGRHPTGELFF	TGTGCCAGCTCACCACCTAGCGGGAGGCACCCCACCGGGGAGCTGTTTTTT
TRBV7-9	NA	TRBJ2-1	many	CASSLAPDWVNEQFF	TGTGCCAGCAGCTTAGCGCCTGATTGGGTAAATGAGCAGTTCTTC
TRBV24-1	TRBD1	TRBJ2-7	many	CATSAGTGASSYEQYF	TGTGCCACCAGTGCCGGGACAGGGGCCTCTTCCTACGAGCAGTACTTC